The 11 T cell receptor beta chains below come from one sample, sequenced in a study of T cells in Graves' hyperthyroidism and ophthalmopathy. RNA transcripts provided the source from which TCR beta CDR3 regions were amplified. TCR CDR3 regions were first amplified by RT-PCR with HTBI primers. A single record per CDR3 protein comes from TCRdb applying MiXCR to the multiplex PCR reads. In the table there are about 560,000 distinct CDR3 sequences, 16% of which are singletons. Input material: blood. The receptors originated from a woman younger than 35 with Graves' hyperthyroidism.

This clonotype was counted at least ten times. The chain recombines TRBV2 with TRBJ1-2; D unclear. In germline, CDR1 is SNHLY, CDR2 FYNNEI. The CDR3 sequence is 13 residues long. Trimming shortened V by 7 bases and J by 2 bases, and 11 bases separated the two germline ends. CDR3 residues: CASIVWVNYGYTF. The DNA for the CDR3 is TGTGCCAGCATCGTGTGGGTCAACTATGGCTACACCTTC.

There are a few counts of this clonotype. The chain uses TRBV7-9 and TRBJ1-1; 8 bases fit TRBD1. Trimming cost V 6 bases and J 4 bases; bases outside gene matches: 4. CDR1 and CDR2 from the germline V gene are SEHNR and FQNEAQ (reference sequence). The CDR3 contains 13 residues. In nucleotides, the CDR3 is TGTGCCAGCAGGTCTACAGGGGGCACTGAAGCTTTCTTT. It translates to CASRSTGGTEAFF.

This clonotype has at least ten counts. CDR3 nucleotides: TGTGCCAGCAGTCTATCGAGCGATACGCAGTATTTT. Its translation is CASSLSSDTQYF. This rearrangement joins TRBV12-3 or TRBV12-4 to TRBJ2-3; D unresolved. CDR3 length equals 12 residues. Trimming removed 5 bases from V and 6 bases from J, with 9 bases in between.

This clonotype was detected many times. The CDR3 here is CATSDAGDGYTF. The CDR3 DNA reads TGTGCCACCAGTGATGCTGGGGATGGCTACACCTTC. This chain connects TRBV24-1 to TRBJ1-2; no definite D call. V shed 3 bases and J shed 6 bases, with 7 bases lying between them. Per the germline V gene, CDR1 is KGHDR and CDR2 is SFDVKD. The CDR3 is made up of 12 amino acids.

The chain employs TRBV7-8 and TRBJ2-7; perhaps TRBD2 as D (6 bases). The CDR3 consists of 16 residues. Trimming removed 1 base at V and 4 bases at J, with 17 bases between. Germline CDR1 reads SGHVS; CDR2 reads FQNEAQ. In DNA form, the CDR3 reads TGTGCCAGCAGCTTAGGGACAACGGGAGTACTTTACGAGCAGTACTTC. As protein: CASSLGTTGVLYEQYF. Combining the CDR3 with reference TRBV7-8 and TRBJ2-7 gives the whole variable domain GAGVSQSPRYKVAKRGQDVALRCDPISGHVSLFWYQQALGQGPEFLTYFQNEAQLDKSGLPSDRFFAERPEGSVSTLKIQRTQQEDSAVYLCASSLGTTGVLYEQYFGPGTRLTVT.

The J gene is TRBJ2-2, the V gene TRBV11-3; unclear D gene. The CDR3 totals 12 residues. V was shortened by 8 bases and J by 5 bases, with 9 bases between the two germline ends. Germline CDR1 and CDR2: SGHNT and YENEEA. The CDR3 sequence is CASPEATGELFF. CDR3 nucleotides: TGTGCCAGCCCCGAGGCGACCGGGGAGCTGTTTTTT. Variable domain in full (rest from reference TRBV11-3 and TRBJ2-2): EAGVVQSPRYKIIEKKQPVAFWCNPISGHNTLYWYLQNLGQGPELLIRYENEEAVDDSQLPKDRFSAERLKGVDSTLKIQPAELGDSAVYLCASPEATGELFFGEGSRLTVL.

This clonotype has at least ten counts. The J gene is TRBJ1-1, the V gene TRBV12-3 or TRBV12-4, with D unclear. The ends were cut back, 7 bases at V and 4 bases at J, with 16 bases in the middle. The CDR3 is made up of 14 amino acids. CDR3 in amino acids: CASNQGPGVTEAFF. Written as DNA, the CDR3 is TGTGCCAGCAATCAAGGGCCCGGCGTCACTGAAGCTTTCTTT.

The sample holds many counts of this clonotype. The chain recombines TRBV18 with TRBJ1-5, with D hard to call. V was shortened by 1 base and J by 3 bases, with 4 bases between the two germline ends. Germline V gives CDR1 KGHSH, CDR2 LQKENI. This CDR3 has 13 residues. The CDR3 sequence: CASSPRDNQPQHF. DNA of the CDR3: TGTGCCAGCTCACCACGGGACAATCAGCCCCAGCATTTT.

The chain is built from TRBV7-9 and TRBJ1-2; a possible D gene is TRBD1 (5 bases). V shed 7 bases and J shed 4 bases, with 16 bases lying between them. The V gene's germline CDR1 is SEHNR and CDR2 FQNEAQ (reference sequence). CDR3 length: 14 residues. The CDR3 protein is CASTHSGGGYGYTF. The CDR3 DNA follows: TGTGCCAGCACTCACTCCGGGGGAGGCTATGGCTACACCTTC. Based on the CDR3 plus reference TRBV7-9 and TRBJ1-2, the full variable domain is DTGVSQNPRHKITKRGQNVTFRCDPISEHNRLYWYRQTLGQGPEFLTYFQNEAQLEKSRLLSDRFSAERPKGSFSTLEIQRTEQGDSAMYLCASTHSGGGYGYTFGSGTRLTVV.

This chain connects TRBV29-1 to TRBJ2-5; 8 bases match TRBD1. CDR3 size: 15 residues. Germline assignment: CDR1 SQVTM and CDR2 ANQGSEA. V lost 7 bases to trimming and J lost 5 bases; unmatched junction nucleotides: 15. CDR3 sequence reads: CSAAGGGFVGETQYF. In nucleotides, the CDR3 is TGCAGCGCTGCAGGGGGCGGGTTTGTCGGCGAGACCCAGTACTTC.

This clonotype occurred a few times. The V gene is TRBV20-1, the J gene TRBJ2-5, with a weak D call TRBD2 (6 bases). Germline assignment: CDR1 DFQATT and CDR2 SNEGSKA (reference sequence). The length of the CDR3 is 11 residues. The CDR3 sequence: CGVLAKWTQYF. The DNA for the CDR3 is TGCGGTGTTCTAGCGAAATGGACCCAGTACTTC.